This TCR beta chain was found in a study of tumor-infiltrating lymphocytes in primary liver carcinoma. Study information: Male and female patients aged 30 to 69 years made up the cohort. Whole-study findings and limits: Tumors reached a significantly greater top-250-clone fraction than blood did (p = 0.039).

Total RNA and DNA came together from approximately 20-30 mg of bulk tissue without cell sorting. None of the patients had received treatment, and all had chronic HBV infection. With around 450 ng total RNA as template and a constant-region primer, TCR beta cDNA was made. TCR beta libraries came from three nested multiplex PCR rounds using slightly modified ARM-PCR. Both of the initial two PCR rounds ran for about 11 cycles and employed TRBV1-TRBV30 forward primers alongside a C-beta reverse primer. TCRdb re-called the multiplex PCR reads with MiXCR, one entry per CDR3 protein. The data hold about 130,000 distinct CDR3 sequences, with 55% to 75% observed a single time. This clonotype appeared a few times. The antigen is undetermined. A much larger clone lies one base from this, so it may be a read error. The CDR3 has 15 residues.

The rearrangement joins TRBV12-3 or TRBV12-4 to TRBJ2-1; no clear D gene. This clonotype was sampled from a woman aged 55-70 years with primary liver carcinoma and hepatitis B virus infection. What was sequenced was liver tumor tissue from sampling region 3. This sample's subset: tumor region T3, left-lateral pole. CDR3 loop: CASTTVLSSYNGQFF. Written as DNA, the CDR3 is TGTGCCAGCACCACCGTACTAAGCTCCTACAATGGGCAGTTCTTC.